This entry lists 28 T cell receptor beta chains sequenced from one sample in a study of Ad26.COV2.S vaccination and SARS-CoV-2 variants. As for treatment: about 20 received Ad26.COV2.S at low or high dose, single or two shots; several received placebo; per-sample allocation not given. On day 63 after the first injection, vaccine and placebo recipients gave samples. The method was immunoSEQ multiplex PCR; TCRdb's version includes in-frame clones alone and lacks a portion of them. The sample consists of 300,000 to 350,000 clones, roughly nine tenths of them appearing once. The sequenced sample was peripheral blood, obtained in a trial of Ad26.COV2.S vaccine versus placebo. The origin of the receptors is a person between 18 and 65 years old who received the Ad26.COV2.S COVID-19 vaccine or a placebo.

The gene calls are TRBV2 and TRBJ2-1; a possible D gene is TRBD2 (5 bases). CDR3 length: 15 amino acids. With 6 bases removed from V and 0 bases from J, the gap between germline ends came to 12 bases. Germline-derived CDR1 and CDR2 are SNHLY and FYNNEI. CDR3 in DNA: TGTGCCAGCAGGAGAGGTGGGAGCTCCTACAATGAGCAGTTCTTC. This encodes CASRRGGSSYNEQFF.

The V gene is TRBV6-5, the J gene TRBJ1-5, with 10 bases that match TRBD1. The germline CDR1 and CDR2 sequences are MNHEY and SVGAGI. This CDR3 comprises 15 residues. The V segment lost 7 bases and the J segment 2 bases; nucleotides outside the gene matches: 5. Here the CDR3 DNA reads TGTGCCAGCACCCCGGACAGGGGGGGCAATCAGCCCCAGCATTTT. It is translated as CASTPDRGGNQPQHF.

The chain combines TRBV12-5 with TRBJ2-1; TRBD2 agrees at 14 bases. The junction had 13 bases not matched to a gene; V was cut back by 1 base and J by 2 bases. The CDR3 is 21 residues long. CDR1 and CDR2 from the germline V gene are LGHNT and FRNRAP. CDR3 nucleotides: TGTGCTAGTGGTTTGGGGCTCCTCGAGACTAGCGGGAGGGGACCCTACAATGAGCAGTTCTTC. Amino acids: CASGLGLLETSGRGPYNEQFF.

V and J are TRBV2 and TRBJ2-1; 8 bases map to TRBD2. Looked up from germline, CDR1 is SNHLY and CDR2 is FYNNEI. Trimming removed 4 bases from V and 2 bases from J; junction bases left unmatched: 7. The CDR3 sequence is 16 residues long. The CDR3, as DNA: TGTGCCAGCAGTGCAGGGGTAGCGGGACCCTACAATGAGCAGTTCTTC. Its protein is CASSAGVAGPYNEQFF.

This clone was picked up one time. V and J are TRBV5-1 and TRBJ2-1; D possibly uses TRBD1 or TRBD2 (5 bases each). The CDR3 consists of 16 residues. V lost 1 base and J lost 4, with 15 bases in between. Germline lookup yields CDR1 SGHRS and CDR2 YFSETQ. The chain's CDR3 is CASSLTGTLEYNEQFF. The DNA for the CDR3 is TGCGCCAGCAGCTTGACCGGGACCTTAGAATACAATGAGCAGTTCTTC. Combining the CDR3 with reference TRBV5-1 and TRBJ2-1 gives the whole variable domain KAGVTQTPRYLIKTRGQQVTLSCSPISGHRSVSWYQQTPGQGLQFLFEYFSETQRNKGNFPGRFSGRQFSNSRSEMNVSTLELGDSALYLCASSLTGTLEYNEQFFGPGTRLTVL.

In DNA, the CDR3 is TGTGCCTGGAACGGCCAGTATAATTCACCCCTCCACTTT. This codes for CAWNGQYNSPLHF. This chain uses TRBV30 with TRBJ1-6, with D hard to call. CDR3 length: 13 amino acids. CDR1 GTSNPN and CDR2 SVGIG come from the germline V gene (reference sequence). Trimming removed 4 bases from V and 4 bases from J, with 8 bases in between.

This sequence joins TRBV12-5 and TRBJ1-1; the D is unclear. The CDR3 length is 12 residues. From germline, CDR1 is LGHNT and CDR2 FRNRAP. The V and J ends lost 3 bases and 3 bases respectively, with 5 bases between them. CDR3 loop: CASGFRYTEAFF. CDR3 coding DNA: TGTGCTAGTGGTTTTCGATACACTGAAGCTTTCTTT.

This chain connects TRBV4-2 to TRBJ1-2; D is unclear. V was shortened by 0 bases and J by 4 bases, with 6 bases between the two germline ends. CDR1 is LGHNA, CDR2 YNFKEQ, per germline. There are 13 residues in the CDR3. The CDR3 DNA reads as TGTGCCAGCAGCCAAGAAGGGTTCTATGGCTACACCTTC. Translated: CASSQEGFYGYTF.

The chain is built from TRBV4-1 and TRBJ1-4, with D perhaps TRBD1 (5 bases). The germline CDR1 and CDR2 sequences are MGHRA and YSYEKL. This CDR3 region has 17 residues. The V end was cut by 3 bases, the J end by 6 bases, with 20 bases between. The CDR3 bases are TGCGCCAGCAGCCAGGACATTTGGTTGTTTGACGATGAAAAACTGTTTTTT. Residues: CASSQDIWLFDDEKLFF.

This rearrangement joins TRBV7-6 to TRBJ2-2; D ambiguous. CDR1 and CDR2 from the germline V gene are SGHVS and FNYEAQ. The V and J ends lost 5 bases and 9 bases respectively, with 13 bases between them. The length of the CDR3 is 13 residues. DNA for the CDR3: TGTGCCAGCAGCCCCGGACCTACGCGGGAGCTGTTTTTT. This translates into CASSPGPTRELFF.

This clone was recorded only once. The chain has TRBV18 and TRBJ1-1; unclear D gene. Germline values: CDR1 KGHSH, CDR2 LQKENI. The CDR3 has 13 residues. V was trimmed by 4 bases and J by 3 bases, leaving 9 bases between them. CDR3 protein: CASSQGSDTEAFF. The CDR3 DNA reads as TGTGCCAGCTCACAGGGTTCGGACACTGAAGCTTTCTTT.

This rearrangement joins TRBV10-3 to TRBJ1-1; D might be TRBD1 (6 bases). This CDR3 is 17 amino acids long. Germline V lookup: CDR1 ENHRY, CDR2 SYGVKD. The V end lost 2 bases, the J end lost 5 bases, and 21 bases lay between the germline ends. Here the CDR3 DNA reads TGTGCCATCAGTGAGGTACAGGGAATGGGGTCGGGGACTGAAGCTTTCTTT. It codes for CAISEVQGMGSGTEAFF.

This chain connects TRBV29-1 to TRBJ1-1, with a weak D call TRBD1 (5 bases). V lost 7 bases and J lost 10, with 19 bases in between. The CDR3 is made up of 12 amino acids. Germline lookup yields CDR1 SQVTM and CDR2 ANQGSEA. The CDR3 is CSARGGGAAAFF. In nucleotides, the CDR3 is TGCAGCGCTCGTGGAGGAGGGGCTGCAGCTTTCTTT.

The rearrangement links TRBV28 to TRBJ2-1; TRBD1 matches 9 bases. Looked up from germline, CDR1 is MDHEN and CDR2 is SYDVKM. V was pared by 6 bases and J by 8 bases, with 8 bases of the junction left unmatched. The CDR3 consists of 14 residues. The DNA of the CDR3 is TGTGCCAGCAGGCGTATGAGGGACAGGGATGAGCAGTTCTTC. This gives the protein CASRRMRDRDEQFF.

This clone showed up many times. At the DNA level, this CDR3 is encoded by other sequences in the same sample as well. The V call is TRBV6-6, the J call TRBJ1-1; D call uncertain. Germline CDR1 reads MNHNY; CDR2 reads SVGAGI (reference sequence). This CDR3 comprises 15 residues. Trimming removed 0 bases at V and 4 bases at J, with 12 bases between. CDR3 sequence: CASSYSKSPGTEAFF. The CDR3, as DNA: TGTGCCAGCAGTTACTCGAAAAGCCCGGGCACTGAAGCTTTCTTT.

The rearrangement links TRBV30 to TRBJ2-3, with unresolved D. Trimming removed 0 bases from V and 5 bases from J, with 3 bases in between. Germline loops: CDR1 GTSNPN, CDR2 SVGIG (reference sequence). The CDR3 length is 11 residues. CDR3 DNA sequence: TGTGCCTGGAGTGTACTAGATACGCAGTATTTT. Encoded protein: CAWSVLDTQYF.

In DNA form, the CDR3 reads TGCGCCAGCAGCCAAGATCGGGGGATCTACAATGAGCAGTTCTTC. It codes for CASSQDRGIYNEQFF. The chain combines TRBV4-3 with TRBJ2-1; D possibly corresponds to TRBD2 (6 bases). The CDR3 has 15 residues. Germline lookup yields CDR1 LGHNA and CDR2 YSLEER. V lost 0 bases and J lost 3, with 9 bases in between.

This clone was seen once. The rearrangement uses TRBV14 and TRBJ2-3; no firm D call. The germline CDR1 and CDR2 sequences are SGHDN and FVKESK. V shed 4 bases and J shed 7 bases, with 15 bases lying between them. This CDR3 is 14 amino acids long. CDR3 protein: CASSLLAARYTQYF. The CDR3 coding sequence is TGTGCCAGCAGCCTTCTCGCGGCCAGGTATACGCAGTATTTT.

The CDR3: CASSRGQGAEKLFF. In DNA, the CDR3 is TGTGCCAGCAGCCGGGGACAGGGGGCCGAAAAACTGTTTTTT. This sequence joins TRBV9 and TRBJ1-4; 12 nucleotides line up with TRBD1. J lost 8 bases, V lost 4 bases, and 3 bases had no gene match. The CDR3 sequence is 14 residues long. The germline gives CDR1 SGDLS, CDR2 YYNGEE.

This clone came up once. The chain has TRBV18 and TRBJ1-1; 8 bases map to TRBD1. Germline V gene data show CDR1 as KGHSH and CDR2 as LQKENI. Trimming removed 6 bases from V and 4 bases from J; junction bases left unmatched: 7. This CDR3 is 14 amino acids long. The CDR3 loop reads CASSYDTGGTEAFF. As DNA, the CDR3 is TGTGCCAGCTCGTACGACACAGGGGGCACTGAAGCTTTCTTT.

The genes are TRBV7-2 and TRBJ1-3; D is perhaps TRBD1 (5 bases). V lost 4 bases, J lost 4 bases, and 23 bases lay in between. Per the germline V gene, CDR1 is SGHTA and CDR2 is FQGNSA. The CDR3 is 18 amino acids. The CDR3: CASSSGQRGGLGGNTIYF. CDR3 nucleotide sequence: TGTGCCAGCAGCTCGGGCCAAAGGGGAGGCCTTGGGGGAAACACCATATATTTT.

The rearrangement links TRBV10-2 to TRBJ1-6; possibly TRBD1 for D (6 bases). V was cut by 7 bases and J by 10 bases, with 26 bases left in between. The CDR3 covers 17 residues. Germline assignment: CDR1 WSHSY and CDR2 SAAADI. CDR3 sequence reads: CASIEQKDTKGGSPLHF. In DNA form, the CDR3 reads TGCGCCAGCATCGAACAAAAAGACACGAAAGGGGGATCACCCCTCCACTTT.

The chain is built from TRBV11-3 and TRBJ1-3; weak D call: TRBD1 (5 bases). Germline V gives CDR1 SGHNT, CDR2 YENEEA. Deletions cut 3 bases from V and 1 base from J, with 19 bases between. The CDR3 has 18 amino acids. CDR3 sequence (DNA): TGTGCCAGCAGCTTGACCGGGACTATACCCGTGTCTGGAAACACCATATATTTT. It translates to CASSLTGTIPVSGNTIYF.

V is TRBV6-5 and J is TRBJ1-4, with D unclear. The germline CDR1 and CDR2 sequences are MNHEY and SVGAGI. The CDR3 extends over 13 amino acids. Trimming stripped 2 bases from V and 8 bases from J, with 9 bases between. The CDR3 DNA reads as TGTGCCAGCAGTTACCGAATCCTGGAAAAACTGTTTTTT. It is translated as CASSYRILEKLFF.

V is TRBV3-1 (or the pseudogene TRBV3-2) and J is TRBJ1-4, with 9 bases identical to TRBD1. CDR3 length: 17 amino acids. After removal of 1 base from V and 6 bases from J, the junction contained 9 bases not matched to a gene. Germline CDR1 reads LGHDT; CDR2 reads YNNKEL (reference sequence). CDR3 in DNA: TGTGCCAGCAGCCAAGTGGGTAAAGACAGGGGGGATGAAAAACTGTTTTTT. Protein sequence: CASSQVGKDRGDEKLFF.

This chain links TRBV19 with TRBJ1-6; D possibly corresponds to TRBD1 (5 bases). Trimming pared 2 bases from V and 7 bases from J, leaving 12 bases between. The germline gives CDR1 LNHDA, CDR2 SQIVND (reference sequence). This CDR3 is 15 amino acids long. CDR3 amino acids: CASSITWGVNSPLHF. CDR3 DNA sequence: TGTGCCAGTAGTATAACCTGGGGGGTCAATTCACCCCTCCACTTT.

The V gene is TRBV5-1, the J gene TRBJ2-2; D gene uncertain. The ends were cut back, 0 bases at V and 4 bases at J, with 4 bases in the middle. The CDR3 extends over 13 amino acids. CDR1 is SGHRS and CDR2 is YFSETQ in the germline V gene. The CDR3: CASSLVVTGELFF. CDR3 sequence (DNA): TGCGCCAGCAGCTTGGTGGTCACCGGGGAGCTGTTTTTT.

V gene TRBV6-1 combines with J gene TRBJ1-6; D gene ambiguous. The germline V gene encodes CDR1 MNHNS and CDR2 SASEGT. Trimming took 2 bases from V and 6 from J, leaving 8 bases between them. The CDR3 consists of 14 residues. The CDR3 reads CASSEQVLNSPLHF. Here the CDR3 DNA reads TGTGCCAGCAGTGAACAGGTTCTTAATTCACCCCTCCACTTT.